The rows below give T cell receptor beta chains drawn from one sample of a study of blood T cell repertoires in COVID-19. Method: immunoSEQ multiplex PCR; TCRdb's copy keeps in-frame clones and lacks some. Here the sample spans around 50,000 clones, roughly 86% being singletons. Source material: peripheral blood. The receptors shown here come from a woman aged 55-69 years with acute or convalescent COVID-19. The CDR3 runs from the conserved cysteine through the conserved F or W. The D gene is left open where the match is weak. Some rows mark clone size as missing; the rest say once, few, many or name a class of expanded clone.

abundance,j_gene,len,d_gene,v_gene,CDR3nt,CDR3aa
.,TRBJ2-1,15,TRBD2,TRBV29-1,TGCAGCGTAAAGACTAGCGGGGGGAATTACAATGAGCAGTTCTTC,CSVKTSGGNYNEQFF
.,TRBJ1-4,16,.,TRBV6-6,TGTGCCAGCAGTTTACATAGGGGGTCAATCAATGAAAAACTGTTTTTT,CASSLHRGSINEKLFF
.,TRBJ1-1,14,.,TRBV5-5,TGTGCCAGCAGCGACTACGGGGCAGGGAGGGGACCGGTCTTT,CASSDYGAGRGPVF
.,TRBJ1-2,14,.,TRBV6-6,TGTGCCAGCAGTCCTATCGGGGGGGACTTAGGCTACACCTTC,CASSPIGGDLGYTF
.,TRBJ2-2,15,TRBD2,TRBV7-9,TGTGCCAGCAGCTCGGGACCAGCGGGGGCCGGGGAGCTGTTTTTT,CASSSGPAGAGELFF
.,TRBJ1-1,13,.,TRBV2,TGTGCCAGCAGCGGACAGCGGAACACTGAAGCTTTCTTT,CASSGQRNTEAFF
.,TRBJ2-1,16,TRBD2,TRBV11-3,TGTGCCAGCAGCCTAATAGCGGGAGGGAGAGGCAATGAGCAGTTCTTC,CASSLIAGGRGNEQFF
.,TRBJ1-1,14,.,TRBV6-5,TGTGCCAGCAGTCTCTGGACAGAGAACACTGAAGCTTTCTTT,CASSLWTENTEAFF
.,TRBJ1-2,13,.,TRBV2,TGTGCCAGCAGTGAGGGTGAGAGGTATGGCTACACCTTC,CASSEGERYGYTF
.,TRBJ1-6,14,.,TRBV15,TGTGCCACCAGCAGAGGAACGAGGGATTCACCCCTCCACTTT,CATSRGTRDSPLHF
.,TRBJ1-1,15,TRBD1,TRBV5-8,TGTGCCAGCAGCCTTACAGGGGCGGTGAACACTGAAGCTTTCTTT,CASSLTGAVNTEAFF
.,TRBJ2-5,12,.,TRBV5-5,TGTGCCAGCAGCCCCGGGGATGAGACCCAGTACTTC,CASSPGDETQYF
.,TRBJ2-5,15,.,TRBV6-1,TGTGCCAGCAGTGAAGGGCTTAGCGGCCAAGAGACCCAGTACTTC,CASSEGLSGQETQYF
once,TRBJ2-2,14,.,TRBV14,TGTGCCAGCAGCCAAAAATACAGTTCCGGGGAGCTGTTTTTT,CASSQKYSSGELFF
.,TRBJ1-4,12,.,TRBV6-5,TGTGCCAGCCTCAGACCGGGAAAGGCACTGTTTTTT,CASLRPGKALFF
once,TRBJ1-5,16,.,TRBV6-1,TGTGCCAGCAGTGAATACAGGGCTCGTGACAATCAGCCCCAGCATTTT,CASSEYRARDNQPQHF
.,TRBJ2-3,15,.,TRBV7-8,TGTGCCAGCAGCTTAGCGGGAGGATACACAGATACGCAGTATTTT,CASSLAGGYTDTQYF